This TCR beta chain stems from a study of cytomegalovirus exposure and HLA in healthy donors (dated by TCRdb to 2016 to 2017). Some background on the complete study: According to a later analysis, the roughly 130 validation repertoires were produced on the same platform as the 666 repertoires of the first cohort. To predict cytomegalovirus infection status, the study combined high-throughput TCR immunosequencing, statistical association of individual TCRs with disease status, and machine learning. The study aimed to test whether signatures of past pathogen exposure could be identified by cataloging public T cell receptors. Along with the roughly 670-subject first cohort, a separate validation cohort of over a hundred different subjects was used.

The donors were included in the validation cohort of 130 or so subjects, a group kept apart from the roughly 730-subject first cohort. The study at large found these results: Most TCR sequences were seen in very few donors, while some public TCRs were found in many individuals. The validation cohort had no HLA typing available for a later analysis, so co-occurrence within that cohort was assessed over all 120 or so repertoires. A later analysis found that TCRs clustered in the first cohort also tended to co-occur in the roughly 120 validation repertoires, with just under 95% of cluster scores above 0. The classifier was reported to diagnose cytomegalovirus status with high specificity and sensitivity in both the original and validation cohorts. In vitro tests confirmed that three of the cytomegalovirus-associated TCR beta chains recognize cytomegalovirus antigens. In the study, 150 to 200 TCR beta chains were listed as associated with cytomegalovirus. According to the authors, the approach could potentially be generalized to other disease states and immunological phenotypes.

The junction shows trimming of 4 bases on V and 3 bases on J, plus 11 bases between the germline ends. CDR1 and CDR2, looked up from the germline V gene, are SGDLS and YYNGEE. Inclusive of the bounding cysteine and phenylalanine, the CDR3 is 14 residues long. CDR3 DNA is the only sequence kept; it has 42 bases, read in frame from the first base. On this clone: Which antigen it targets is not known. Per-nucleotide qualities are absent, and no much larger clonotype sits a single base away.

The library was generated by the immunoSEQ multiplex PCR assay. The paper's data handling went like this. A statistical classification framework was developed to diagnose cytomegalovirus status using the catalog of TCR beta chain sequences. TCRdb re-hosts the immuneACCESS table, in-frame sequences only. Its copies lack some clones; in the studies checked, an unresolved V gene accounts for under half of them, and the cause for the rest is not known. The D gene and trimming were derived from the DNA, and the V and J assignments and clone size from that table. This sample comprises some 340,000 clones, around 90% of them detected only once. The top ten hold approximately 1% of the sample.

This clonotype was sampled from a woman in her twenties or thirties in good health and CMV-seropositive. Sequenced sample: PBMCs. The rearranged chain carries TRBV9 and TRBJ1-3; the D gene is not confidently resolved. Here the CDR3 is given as CASSPANVGNTIYF. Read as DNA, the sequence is TGTGCCAGCAGCCCAGCCAATGTTGGAAACACCATATATTTT.